This note documents a single TCR beta chain sequence. The clone's antigen remains unknown. Per-base quality was not reported, and no clone a single base away is much larger than it. V is clipped by 2 bases and J by 6 bases, and the sequence between their germline boundaries is 14 bases long. CDR1 MNHNS and CDR2 SASEGT are derived from the germline V gene. Counted from cysteine to phenylalanine, this CDR3 has 16 amino acids. The CDR3 DNA has 48 bases and is translated from base 1. These data belong to a study of blood T cell repertoires in COVID-19 (TCRdb year 2020). About the full investigation: Samples from collaborators originated in the United States, Italy and Spain and spanned both the acute and convalescent phases of COVID-19. The prospective study material was composed of cDNA or gDNA derived from T cells, B-cell-depleted T cells, or PBMCs. Deeply sampled blood TCRbeta repertoires from subjects exposed to, actively infected with, or recovered from COVID-19 were included in the dataset. The repertoires were released in a freely available public database intended as a resource for research on the immune response to SARS-CoV-2. Samples came from the ongoing ImmuneRACE study (first 160 participants) plus 1,254 subjects from 6 global collaborators. A de-identified subject ID, COVID-19 status, age in years and sex were almost always included in the sample metadata. Where available, HLA class I and class II types were taken from metadata supplied by the sample provider and were not determined by assay-based typing. General conclusions and limits of the study: Clinical and demographic metadata were provided uncurated, with the amount varying by source and participant.

Whole blood was collected in K2EDTA tubes by collaborating institutions according to the institutions' own protocols. For TCRbeta analysis, collaborators shipped samples as frozen whole blood, isolated PBMCs, or DNA extracted from either of those sample types. TCRbeta CDR3 regions were amplified from genomic DNA using the immunoSEQ Assay, a bias-controlled multiplex PCR. Processing in the source paper ran as follows. Within the assay, amplification of reference gene primers was used to estimate how many nucleated cells each sample contained. To quantify the absolute abundance of each unique TCRbeta CDR3 rearrangement, sequence reads were collapsed and filtered. For each sample, productive Simpson clonality was calculated as the square root of Simpson's diversity index across productive rearrangements. This immuneACCESS table, as held by TCRdb, lists in-frame sequences with V and J called but not all clones. Of the missing ones, under half trace to an unresolved V gene in checked studies; the others have no known cause. V and J calls and clone size follow that table, whereas D and trimming were derived from the DNA. The sample table lists some 200,000 clones, about 84% of them with a count of one. 9.5% to 15% of the sample is held by the ten biggest clonotypes.

The TCR originated in a human donor in a cohort sampled during active COVID-19. The sequence links TRBV6-1 to TRBJ1-6; the D gene is unclear. Sequencing was carried out using peripheral blood. The nucleotide sequence reads as follows: TGTGCCAGCAGTGAATTGGCGGGAGGCGGTAATTCACCCCTCCACTTT. Its translation is CASSELAGGGNSPLHF.